This entry lists 8 T cell receptor beta chains sequenced from one sample in a study of preoperative IRX-2 immunotherapy in early breast cancer. This table comes from immunoSEQ multiplex PCR, and its TCRdb copy is limited to in-frame clones, with some not included. In the table there are 35,000 to 50,000 clones, about 95% of which are singletons. Treatment noted: preoperative locoregional IRX-2 cytokine immunotherapy. The input for sequencing was tumor tissue, taken after IRX-2 immunotherapy. These receptors came from a human donor with breast cancer.

This sequence joins TRBV1 and TRBJ1-2; the table's D call TRBD1 went unverified against the DNA. TRBV1 is an annotated pseudogene. The CDR3 is 18 amino acids. The CDR3 loop is CTSSQDPPIDRDNYGYTF. In nucleotides, the CDR3 is TGCACCAGCAGCCAAGACCCGCCAATCGACAGGGATAACTATGGCTACACCTTC.

The J gene is TRBJ1-5, the V gene TRBV27; D is possibly TRBD1 (6 bases). This CDR3 spans 14 amino acids. Germline V lookup: CDR1 MNHEY, CDR2 SMNVEV (reference sequence). Between the trimmed V and J ends, which lost 4 bases and 5 bases, there was a span of 12 bases. CDR3 sequence reads: CASSSRGEYQPQHF. As DNA, the CDR3 is TGTGCCAGCAGTTCCAGGGGTGAATATCAGCCCCAGCATTTT.

The genes are TRBV5-4 and TRBJ1-2; a possible D gene is TRBD1 (6 bases). The germline gives CDR1 SGHNT, CDR2 YYREEE (reference sequence). V was shortened by 4 bases and J by 8 bases, with 21 bases between the two germline ends. This CDR3 is built from 15 residues. The CDR3 DNA sequence: TGTGCCAGCAGCCCAGAGGGGACACCTCGGGGAGGCTACACCTTC. Translation gives CASSPEGTPRGGYTF.

The gene calls are TRBV28 and TRBJ1-2, with 9 bases fitting TRBD1. CDR1 and CDR2 (germline): MDHEN, SYDVKM. V was pared by 8 bases and J by 5 bases, with 15 bases of the junction left unmatched. The CDR3 extends over 16 amino acids. DNA of the CDR3: TGTGCCAGCTCCCCCGCCGGGACAGGGCTTTTATATGGCTACACCTTC. Translated, it gives CASSPAGTGLLYGYTF.

This chain joins TRBV6-4 and TRBJ1-2; D possibly corresponds to TRBD1 (5 bases). Trimming shortened V by 3 bases and J by 8 bases, and 13 bases separated the two germline ends. The CDR3 has 13 residues. Germline V gives CDR1 MRHNA, CDR2 SNTAGT. The CDR3 DNA reads TGTGCCAGCAGTGAAGAGGGGCTGGGAGGCTACACCTTC. Encoded protein: CASSEEGLGGYTF.

This clone has only one observation. This sequence joins TRBV11-3 and TRBJ2-7; 8 nucleotides agree with TRBD1. The CDR3 runs 16 residues. V dropped 2 bases and J dropped 2; count of bases not matched to a gene: 8. In germline, CDR1 is SGHNT, CDR2 YENEEA. The CDR3 DNA sequence: TGTGCCAGCAGCTTAAACCGGGACAGGCCTGCCTACGAGCAGTACTTC. It yields the protein CASSLNRDRPAYEQYF.

J is TRBJ2-3 and V is TRBV5-6, with 7 positions matching TRBD1. V was pared by 4 bases and J by 14 bases, with 10 bases of the junction left unmatched. The germline V gene encodes CDR1 SGHDT and CDR2 YYEEEE. CDR3 length equals 12 residues. This CDR3 is CASSPGQQARYF. The CDR3 DNA is TGTGCCAGCAGCCCGGGACAGCAAGCCAGGTATTTT.

The chain is built from TRBV18 and TRBJ2-3; D is possibly TRBD1 (5 bases). The CDR3 length is 13 residues. The germline V gene has CDR1 KGHSH and CDR2 LQKENI. The V and J ends lost 5 bases and 4 bases respectively, with 10 bases between them. The DNA of the CDR3 is TGTGCCAGCTCAGGGCAGGGATCAGATACGCAGTATTTT. Encoded protein: CASSGQGSDTQYF.